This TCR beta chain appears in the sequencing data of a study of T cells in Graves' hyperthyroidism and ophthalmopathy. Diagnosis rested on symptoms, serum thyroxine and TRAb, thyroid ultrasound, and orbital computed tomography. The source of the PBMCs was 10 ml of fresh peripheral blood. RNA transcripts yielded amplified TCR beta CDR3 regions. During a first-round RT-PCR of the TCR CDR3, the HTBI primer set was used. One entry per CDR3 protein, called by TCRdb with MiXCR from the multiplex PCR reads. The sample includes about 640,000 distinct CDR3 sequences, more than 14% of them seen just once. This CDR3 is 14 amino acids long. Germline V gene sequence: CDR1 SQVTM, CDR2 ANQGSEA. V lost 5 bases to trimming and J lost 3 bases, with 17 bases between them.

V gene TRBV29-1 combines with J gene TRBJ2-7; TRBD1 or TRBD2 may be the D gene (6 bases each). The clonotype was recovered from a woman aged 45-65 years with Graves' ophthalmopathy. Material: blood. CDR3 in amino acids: CSVRGRGGFYEQYF. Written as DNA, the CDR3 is TGCAGCGTTCGGGGGCGGGGCGGGTTCTACGAGCAGTACTTC.